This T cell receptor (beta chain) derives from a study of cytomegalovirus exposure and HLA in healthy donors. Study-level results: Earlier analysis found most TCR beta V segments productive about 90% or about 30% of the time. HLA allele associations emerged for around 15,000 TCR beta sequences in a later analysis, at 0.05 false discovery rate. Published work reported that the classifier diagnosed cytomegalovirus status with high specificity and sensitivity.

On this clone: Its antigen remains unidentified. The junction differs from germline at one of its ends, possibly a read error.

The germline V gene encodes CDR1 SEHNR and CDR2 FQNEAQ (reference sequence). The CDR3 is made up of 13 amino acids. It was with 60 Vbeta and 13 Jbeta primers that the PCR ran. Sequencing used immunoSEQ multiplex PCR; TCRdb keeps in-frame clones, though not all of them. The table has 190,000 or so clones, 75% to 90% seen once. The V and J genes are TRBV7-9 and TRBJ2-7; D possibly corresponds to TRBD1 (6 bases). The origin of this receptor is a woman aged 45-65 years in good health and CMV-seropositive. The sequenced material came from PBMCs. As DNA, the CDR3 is TGTTCCAGTAGTACAGGGTTTTCCTACGAGCAGTACTTC. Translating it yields CSSSTGFSYEQYF. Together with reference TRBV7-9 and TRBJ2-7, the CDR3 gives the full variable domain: DTGVSQNPRHKITKRGQNVTFRCDPISEHNRLYWYRQTLGQGPEFLTYFQNEAQLEKSRLLSDRFSAERPKGSFSTLEIQRTEQGDSAMYLCSSSTGFSYEQYFGPGTRLTVT.